This T cell receptor (beta chain) was captured by sequencing in a study of cytomegalovirus exposure and HLA in healthy donors. Study outcomes and limitations: Associated with cytomegalovirus, according to the listing, were 150 to 200 TCR beta chains. More clonal expansion characterized HLA-associated TCR beta chains than equally common others in a later analysis. Of the V segments, some could not be distinguished, including TRBV6-2 and TRBV6-3, and were excluded. In most subjects, TCR beta sequences reportedly gave accurate predictions of HLA-A and HLA-B alleles.

Trimming took off 6 bases at V and 3 bases at J, with 10 bases between the two ends. This CDR3 has 13 amino acids. The germline V gene encodes CDR1 MRHNA and CDR2 SNTAGT. Points on this clone: Its antigen is not identified.

The PCR had 60 Vbeta and 13 Jbeta primers. Profiled with immunoSEQ multiplex PCR; TCRdb holds only in-frame clones, not every one. Of about 190,000 clones listed, roughly four fifths were seen once; the top ten hold around 3.2%. The V call is TRBV6-4, the J call TRBJ2-3, with a weak D call TRBD2 (6 bases). The origin of this receptor is a woman in her 30s in good health and CMV-seropositive. The material sequenced was PBMCs. The DNA for the CDR3 is TGTGCCAGCAGCCTGGCGGGAACAGATACGCAGTATTTT. Its protein is CASSLAGTDTQYF.